A selection of T cell receptor beta chains follows, all from one sample in a study of technical replicates of blood from several donors. The table came from immunoSEQ multiplex PCR; TCRdb's copy has only in-frame clones and leaves some out. This sample yields tens of thousands of clones, of which about 95% are seen a single time; roughly 0.24% belongs to the top ten. Sequencing was performed on T cells isolated from PBMCs. The receptor source for this set is a human donor in good health. Both conserved end residues are part of each CDR3. D genes are given only for firm matches. Some rows have no size entry. The others give once, few or many, or a class for an expanded clone.

TRBV5-4	.	TRBJ1-2	16	.	TGTGCCAGCAGCTTGTATTCGGGAGGATATGACTATGGCTACACCTTC	CASSLYSGGYDYGYTF
TRBV6-1	.	TRBJ1-2	12	.	TGTGCCAGCAGTTGGGCACCCTATGGCTACACCTTC	CASSWAPYGYTF
TRBV4-2	medium-sized	TRBJ2-6	16	.	TGTGCCAGCAGCCAAGAAACAGGTTCTGGGGCCAACGTCCTGACTTTC	CASSQETGSGANVLTF
TRBV9	.	TRBJ2-3	18	TRBD2	TGTGCCAGCAGCGTAGGAACTAGCGGGAGGGCCAGCACAGATACGCAGTATTTT	CASSVGTSGRASTDTQYF
TRBV14	once	TRBJ2-6	18	TRBD1	TGTGCCAGCAGCCGGTTACCGGGACAGGGGGTTGGGGCCAACGTCCTGACTTTC	CASSRLPGQGVGANVLTF
TRBV6-1	.	TRBJ2-7	14	TRBD2	TGTGCCAGCAATCGACTAGCGGGAGACTACGAGCAGTACTTC	CASNRLAGDYEQYF
TRBV11-3	.	TRBJ2-5	15	.	TGTGCCAGCAGCTTGGCCAGCGGTCGGGAAGAGACCCAGTACTTC	CASSLASGREETQYF
TRBV2	.	TRBJ2-1	19	TRBD2	TGTGCCAGCAGTGAAGGACTAGCGGGGGTCAAAAGCTCCTACAATGAGCAGTTCTTC	CASSEGLAGVKSSYNEQFF
TRBV18	.	TRBJ1-2	16	.	TGTGCCAGCTCACCACGGACTGAGAGAAGCTTCTATGGCTACACCTTC	CASSPRTERSFYGYTF
TRBV6-6	.	TRBJ2-7	15	TRBD2	TGTGCCAGCAGTCAGACTGAGGAGCGGGGGCACGAGCAGTACTTC	CASSQTEERGHEQYF
TRBV4-1	once	TRBJ1-2	14	.	TGCGCCAGCAGCCAACGACAGTTAAGGGATGGCTACACCTTC	CASSQRQLRDGYTF
TRBV2	.	TRBJ1-5	10	.	TGTGCCAGCTTTGAGCAGCCCCAGCATTTT	CASFEQPQHF
TRBV29-1	.	TRBJ1-3	15	TRBD1	TGCAGCGCCCTACCACGACAGGGGGCCGGAAACACCATATATTTT	CSALPRQGAGNTIYF
TRBV19	.	TRBJ2-7	15	TRBD1	TGTGCCAGTAAAAAAACCGGGACAGCGTTTTCCGAGCAGTACTTC	CASKKTGTAFSEQYF
TRBV6-5	.	TRBJ2-7	14	.	TGTGCCAGCAGTAAAAACAGGGTGTCCTACGAGCAGTACTTC	CASSKNRVSYEQYF
TRBV27	.	TRBJ1-3	16	TRBD1	TGTGCCAGCAGCCGTCGGGGGGGGACAGTTGGAAACACCATATATTTT	CASSRRGGTVGNTIYF
TRBV2	.	TRBJ1-2	13	.	TGTGCCACCCGGGGGGACTGGGGCTATGGCTACACCTTC	CATRGDWGYGYTF
TRBV19	.	TRBJ1-2	15	.	TGTGCCAGTAGTATATCGTCACCGGCTAACTATGGCTACACCTTC	CASSISSPANYGYTF
TRBV4-2	.	TRBJ1-1	16	TRBD1	TGTGCCAGCAGCCAAGATCTGTCGACAGGGGACACTGAAGCTTTCTTT	CASSQDLSTGDTEAFF
TRBV20-1	.	TRBJ1-1	11	TRBD1	TGCAGTGCTCCGACAGGGCGGGTAGCTTTCTTT	CSAPTGRVAFF
TRBV5-1	.	TRBJ1-2	14	TRBD1	TGCGCCAGCAGCCCTTTGGGACAGGCCTATGGCTACACCTTC	CASSPLGQAYGYTF
TRBV4-1	.	TRBJ2-3	16	.	TGCGCCAGCAGCCAAGAGGGGGTGCGGGGTACAGATACGCAGTATTTT	CASSQEGVRGTDTQYF
TRBV21-1	.	TRBJ2-7	20	.	TGTGCCAGCAGCAAAGAGGGGAAACGTACAAGGGGACACCTCACCTACGAGCAGTACTTC	CASSKEGKRTRGHLTYEQYF
TRBV2	.	TRBJ1-1	15	TRBD1	TGTGCCAGCAGTGCCCCCGGGACAGTAAACACTGAAGCTTTCTTT	CASSAPGTVNTEAFF
TRBV7-9	once	TRBJ1-1	15	.	TGTGCCAGCAGCATAGGGGCTTCGGGAAACACTGAAGCTTTCTTT	CASSIGASGNTEAFF
TRBV4-1	.	TRBJ1-4	16	TRBD1	TGCGCCAGCAGCTTCGGACCGGGACAGCGTAATGAAAAACTGTTTTTT	CASSFGPGQRNEKLFF
TRBV5-1	.	TRBJ2-1	18	TRBD2	TGCGCCAGCAGCACCGCGACCGTTACTAGCGTGAGAAATGGTGAGCAGTTCTTC	CASSTATVTSVRNGEQFF
TRBV7-9	.	TRBJ2-1	18	.	TGTGCCAGCAGCTTAAGTCGGGTTCCCATTAGGGGCTACAATGAGCAGTTCTTC	CASSLSRVPIRGYNEQFF
TRBV29-1	.	TRBJ1-5	14	.	TGCAGCGCCGCGCTTCCAGGAAGCAATCAGCCCCAGCATTTT	CSAALPGSNQPQHF
TRBV4-1	.	TRBJ1-2	16	TRBD1	TGCGCCAGCAGCCAACGACAGGGACAAGCTAACTATGGCTACACCTTC	CASSQRQGQANYGYTF
TRBV7-2	.	TRBJ1-1	13	.	TGTGCCAGCAGCTTTGCAACAGGGAATGAAGCTTTCTTT	CASSFATGNEAFF
TRBV4-1	.	TRBJ2-1	14	.	TGCGCCAGCAGACACTCAACTAGATCCAATGAGCAGTTCTTC	CASRHSTRSNEQFF
TRBV2	.	TRBJ1-5	15	.	TGTGCCAGCAGTGAATGGGGCAGAGCAAATCAGCCCCAGCATTTT	CASSEWGRANQPQHF
TRBV2	.	TRBJ2-3	15	.	TGTGCCAGCACTGAAACGGGGGATGGGAGGGATACGCAGTATTTT	CASTETGDGRDTQYF
TRBV28	.	TRBJ1-1	14	.	TGTGCCAGCAGTTTATCACGGGGGAACACTGAAGCTTTCTTT	CASSLSRGNTEAFF
TRBV6-1	.	TRBJ2-7	12	.	TGTGCCAGCAGTGATACAGTCTACGAGCAGTACTTC	CASSDTVYEQYF
TRBV7-2	.	TRBJ2-7	14	.	TGTGCCAGCAGCTTAGTGTGGGCTGGGTACGAGCAGTACTTC	CASSLVWAGYEQYF
TRBV7-9	.	TRBJ1-1	11	.	TGTGCCAGCAGCTTAGCAAACAGGGCTTTCTTT	CASSLANRAFF
TRBV27	.	TRBJ2-2	17	TRBD1	TGTGCCAGCAGGCAAATCCGGGGACAGGGGGCCGCCGGGGAGCTGTTTTTT	CASRQIRGQGAAGELFF
TRBV19	.	TRBJ2-1	17	TRBD2	TGTGCCAGTAGTAAGAGGACTAGCGGGAGGCTTACGTATGAGCAGTTCTTC	CASSKRTSGRLTYEQFF
TRBV30	.	TRBJ2-2	17	TRBD2	TGTGCCTGGATCCCGTTAGGTGCGGGGGATGACACCGGGGAGCTGTTTTTT	CAWIPLGAGDDTGELFF
TRBV6-1	.	TRBJ2-7	13	.	TGTGCCAGCAGTGATCCAGGGACCTACGAGCAGTACTTC	CASSDPGTYEQYF
TRBV10-3	.	TRBJ1-5	16	.	TGTGCCAGCCAATCCAACAGGGAAAATAGCAATCAGCCCCAGCATTTT	CASQSNRENSNQPQHF
TRBV2	.	TRBJ1-1	13	.	TGTGCCAGCAGTTACACTGGACAGTTTGAAGCTTTCTTT	CASSYTGQFEAFF
TRBV5-4	.	TRBJ2-7	14	TRBD2	TGTGCCAGCAGCTACGCGGGAGGGACCTACGAGCAGTACTTC	CASSYAGGTYEQYF
TRBV5-1	.	TRBJ2-3	14	.	TGCGCCAGCGGGCGGGCAGGAGGCACAGATACGCAGTATTTT	CASGRAGGTDTQYF
TRBV29-1	.	TRBJ2-5	17	.	TGCAGCGTCCTAACGGGAGTAGGAGGGGGCGGGGTGGAGACCCAGTACTTC	CSVLTGVGGGGVETQYF
TRBV7-9	once	TRBJ2-7	14	TRBD1	TGTGCCAGCAGCGCGAGGGACAGAGCCTACGAGCAGTACTTC	CASSARDRAYEQYF
TRBV4-1	.	TRBJ1-1	18	.	TGCGCCAGCAGCCAAGTGGCCTTGAAAAGGGGTGGGAACACTGAAGCTTTCTTT	CASSQVALKRGGNTEAFF
TRBV28	.	TRBJ2-3	17	TRBD2	TGTGCCAGCAGTTTTATCCGCAGCGGGAGATTTACAGATACGCAGTATTTT	CASSFIRSGRFTDTQYF
TRBV19	.	TRBJ2-7	14	.	TGTGCCAGTAGTCCCCGTCGGTCCGGTCGAGAGCAGTACTTC	CASSPRRSGREQYF
TRBV2	.	TRBJ2-5	18	TRBD2	TGTGCCAGCAGCCCGGGGCTAGGAGCGGGGGCGTACCAAGAGACCCAGTACTTC	CASSPGLGAGAYQETQYF
TRBV7-9	.	TRBJ2-5	12	.	TGTGCCAGCAGCTCGACAGAAGAGACCCAGTACTTC	CASSSTEETQYF